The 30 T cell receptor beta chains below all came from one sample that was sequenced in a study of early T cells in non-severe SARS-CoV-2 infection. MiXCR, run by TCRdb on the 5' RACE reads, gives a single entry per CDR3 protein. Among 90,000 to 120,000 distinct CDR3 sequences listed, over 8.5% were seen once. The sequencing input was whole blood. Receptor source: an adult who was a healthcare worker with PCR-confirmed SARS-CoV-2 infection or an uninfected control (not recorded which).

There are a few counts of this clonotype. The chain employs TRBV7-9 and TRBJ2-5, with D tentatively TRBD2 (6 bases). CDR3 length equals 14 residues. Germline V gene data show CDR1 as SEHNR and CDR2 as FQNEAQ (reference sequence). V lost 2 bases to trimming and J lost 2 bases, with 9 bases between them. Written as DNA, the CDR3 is TGTGCCAGCAGCTTAAGACTAGAGCAAGAGACCCAGTACTTC. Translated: CASSLRLEQETQYF.

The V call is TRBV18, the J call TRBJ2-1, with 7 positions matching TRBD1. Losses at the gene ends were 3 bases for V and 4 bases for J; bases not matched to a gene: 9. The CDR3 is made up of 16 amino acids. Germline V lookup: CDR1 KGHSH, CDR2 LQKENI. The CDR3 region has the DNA TGTGCCAGCTCACCCGAGGGACAGAACTATTACAATGAGCAGTTCTTC. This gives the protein CASSPEGQNYYNEQFF.

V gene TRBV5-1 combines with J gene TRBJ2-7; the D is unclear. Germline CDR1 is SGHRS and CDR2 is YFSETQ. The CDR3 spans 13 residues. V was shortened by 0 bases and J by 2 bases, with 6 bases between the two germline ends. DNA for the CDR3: TGCGCCAGCAGCTTGGAGCAGACCTACGAGCAGTACTTC. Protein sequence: CASSLEQTYEQYF.

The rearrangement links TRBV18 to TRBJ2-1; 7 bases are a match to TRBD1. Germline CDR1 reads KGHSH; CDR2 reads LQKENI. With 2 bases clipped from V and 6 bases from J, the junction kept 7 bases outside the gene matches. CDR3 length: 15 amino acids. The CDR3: CASSPTGQIRNEQFF. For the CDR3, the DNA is TGTGCCAGCTCACCAACGGGACAGATTCGCAATGAGCAGTTCTTC.

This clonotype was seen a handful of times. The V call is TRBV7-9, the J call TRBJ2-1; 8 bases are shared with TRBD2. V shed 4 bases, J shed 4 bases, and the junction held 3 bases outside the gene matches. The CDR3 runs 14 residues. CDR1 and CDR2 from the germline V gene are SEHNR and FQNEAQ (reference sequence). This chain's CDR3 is CASSSTSVYNEQFF. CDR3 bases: TGTGCCAGCAGCTCGACTAGCGTTTACAATGAGCAGTTCTTC.

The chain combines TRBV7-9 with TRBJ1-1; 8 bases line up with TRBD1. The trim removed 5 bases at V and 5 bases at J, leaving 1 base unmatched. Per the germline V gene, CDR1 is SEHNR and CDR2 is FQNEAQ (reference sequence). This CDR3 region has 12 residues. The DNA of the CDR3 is TGTGCCAGCAGCCGGACAGGGACTGAAGCTTTCTTT. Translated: CASSRTGTEAFF.

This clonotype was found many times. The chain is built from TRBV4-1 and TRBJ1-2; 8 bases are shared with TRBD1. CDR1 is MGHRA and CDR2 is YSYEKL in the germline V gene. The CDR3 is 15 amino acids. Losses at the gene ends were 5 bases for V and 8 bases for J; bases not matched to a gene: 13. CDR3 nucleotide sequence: TGCGCCAGCAGCACCGGACCGCAGGGGGCGAAGGGCTACACCTTC. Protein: CASSTGPQGAKGYTF.

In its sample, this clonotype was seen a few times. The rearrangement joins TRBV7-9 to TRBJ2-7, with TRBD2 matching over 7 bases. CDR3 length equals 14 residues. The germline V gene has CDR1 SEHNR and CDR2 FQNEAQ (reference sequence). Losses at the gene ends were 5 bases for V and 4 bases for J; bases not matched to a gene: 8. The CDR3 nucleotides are TGTGCCAGCAGCCACAAATGGCGGGAGTACGAGCAGTACTTC. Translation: CASSHKWREYEQYF. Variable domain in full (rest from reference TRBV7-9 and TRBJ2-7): DTGVSQNPRHKITKRGQNVTFRCDPISEHNRLYWYRQTLGQGPEFLTYFQNEAQLEKSRLLSDRFSAERPKGSFSTLEIQRTEQGDSAMYLCASSHKWREYEQYFGPGTRLTVT.

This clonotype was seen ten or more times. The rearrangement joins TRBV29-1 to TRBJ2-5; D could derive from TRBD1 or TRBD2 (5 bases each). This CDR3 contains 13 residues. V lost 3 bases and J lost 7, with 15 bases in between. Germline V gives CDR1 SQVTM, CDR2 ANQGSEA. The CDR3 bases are TGCAGCGTTGACCCCTTGCAGAGGGGGACCCAGTACTTC. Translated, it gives CSVDPLQRGTQYF.

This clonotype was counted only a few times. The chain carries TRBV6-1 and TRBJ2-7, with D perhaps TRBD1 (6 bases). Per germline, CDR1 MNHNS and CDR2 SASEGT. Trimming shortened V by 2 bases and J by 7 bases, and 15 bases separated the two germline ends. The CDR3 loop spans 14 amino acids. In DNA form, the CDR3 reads TGTGCCAGCAGTGAATCCGACAGGACCTGGGAGCAGTACTTC. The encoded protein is CASSESDRTWEQYF.

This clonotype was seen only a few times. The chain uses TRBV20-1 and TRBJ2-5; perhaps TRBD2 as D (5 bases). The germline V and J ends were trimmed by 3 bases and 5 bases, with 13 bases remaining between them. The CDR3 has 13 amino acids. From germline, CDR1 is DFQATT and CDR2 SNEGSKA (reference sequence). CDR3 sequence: CSASRTARETQYF. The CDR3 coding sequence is TGCAGTGCTAGTAGGACTGCCCGGGAGACCCAGTACTTC.

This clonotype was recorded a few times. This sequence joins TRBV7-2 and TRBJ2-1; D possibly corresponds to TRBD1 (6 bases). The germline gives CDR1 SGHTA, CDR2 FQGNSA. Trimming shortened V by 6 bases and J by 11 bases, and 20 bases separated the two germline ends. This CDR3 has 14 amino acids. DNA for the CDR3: TGTGCCAGCAGGCCCGGACAGATACCGGGACAGCAGTTCTTC. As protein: CASRPGQIPGQQFF.

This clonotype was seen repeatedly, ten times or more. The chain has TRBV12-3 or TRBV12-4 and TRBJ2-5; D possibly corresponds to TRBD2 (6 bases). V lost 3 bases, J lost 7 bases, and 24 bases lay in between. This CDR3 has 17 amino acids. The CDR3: CASSFPVRVGLTGTQYF. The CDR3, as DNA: TGTGCCAGCAGTTTCCCAGTCCGGGTGGGACTTACAGGGACCCAGTACTTC.

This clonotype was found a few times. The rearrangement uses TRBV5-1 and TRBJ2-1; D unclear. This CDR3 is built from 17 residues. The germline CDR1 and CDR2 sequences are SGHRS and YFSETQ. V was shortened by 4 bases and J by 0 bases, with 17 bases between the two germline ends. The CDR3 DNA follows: TGCGCCAGCAGCCCCTTGGCAGGACGGAGCTCCTACAATGAGCAGTTCTTC. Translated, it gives CASSPLAGRSSYNEQFF.

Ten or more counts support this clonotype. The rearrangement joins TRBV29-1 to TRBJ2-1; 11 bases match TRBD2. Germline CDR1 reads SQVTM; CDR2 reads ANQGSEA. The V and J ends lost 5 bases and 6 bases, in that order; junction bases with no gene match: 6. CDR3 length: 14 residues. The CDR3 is CSVPLAGVGNEQFF. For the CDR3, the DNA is TGCAGCGTTCCACTAGCGGGAGTAGGCAATGAGCAGTTCTTC.

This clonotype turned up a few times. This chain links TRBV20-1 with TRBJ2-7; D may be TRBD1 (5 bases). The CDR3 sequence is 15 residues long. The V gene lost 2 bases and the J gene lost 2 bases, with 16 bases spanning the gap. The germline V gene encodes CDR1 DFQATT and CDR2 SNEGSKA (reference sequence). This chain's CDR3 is CSARKDITYPYEQYF. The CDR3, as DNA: TGCAGTGCTAGAAAGGACATAACTTATCCCTACGAGCAGTACTTC.

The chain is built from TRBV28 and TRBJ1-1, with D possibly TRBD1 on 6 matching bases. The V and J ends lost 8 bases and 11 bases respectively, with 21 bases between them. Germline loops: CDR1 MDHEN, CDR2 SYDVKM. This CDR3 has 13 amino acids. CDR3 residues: CASSRGGVGQAFF. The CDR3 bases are TGTGCCAGCTCTAGGGGGGGTGTAGGGCAGGCTTTCTTT.

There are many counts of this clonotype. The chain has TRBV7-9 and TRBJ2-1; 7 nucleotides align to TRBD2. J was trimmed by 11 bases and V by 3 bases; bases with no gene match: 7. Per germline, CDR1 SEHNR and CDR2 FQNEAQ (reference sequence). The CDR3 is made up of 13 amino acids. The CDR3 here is CASSFPSGKQQFF. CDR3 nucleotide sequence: TGTGCCAGCAGCTTCCCAAGCGGGAAGCAGCAGTTCTTC.

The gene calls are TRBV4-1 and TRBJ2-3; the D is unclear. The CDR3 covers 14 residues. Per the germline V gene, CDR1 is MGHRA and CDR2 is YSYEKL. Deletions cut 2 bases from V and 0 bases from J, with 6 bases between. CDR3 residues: CASSQLLSTDTQYF. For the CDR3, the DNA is TGCGCCAGCAGCCAATTATTGAGCACAGATACGCAGTATTTT.

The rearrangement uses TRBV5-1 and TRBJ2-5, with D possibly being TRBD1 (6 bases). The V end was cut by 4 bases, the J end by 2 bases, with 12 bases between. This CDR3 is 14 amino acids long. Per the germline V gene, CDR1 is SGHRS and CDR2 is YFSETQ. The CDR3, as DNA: TGCGCCAGCAGCCTCGGACAGATGCAAGAGACCCAGTACTTC. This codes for CASSLGQMQETQYF.

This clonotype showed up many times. The CDR3: CASSLGSVRAFF. The CDR3 DNA is TGTGCCAGCAGCTTGGGGTCGGTAAGGGCTTTCTTT. This chain connects TRBV5-6 to TRBJ1-1; D unresolved. Germline loops: CDR1 SGHDT, CDR2 YYEEEE. Trimming removed 0 bases at V and 11 bases at J, with 11 bases between. This CDR3 is built from 12 residues.

CDR3 sequence reads: CASSPGVNTGELFF. The CDR3 DNA follows: TGTGCCAGCAGCCCAGGGGTAAACACCGGGGAGCTGTTTTTT. The J gene is TRBJ2-2, the V gene TRBV11-2; possible D gene TRBD1, 6 bases. Trimming left V 5 bases short and J 2 bases short, with 9 bases between. Germline V gene sequence: CDR1 SGHAT, CDR2 FQNNGV. The CDR3 sequence is 14 residues long.

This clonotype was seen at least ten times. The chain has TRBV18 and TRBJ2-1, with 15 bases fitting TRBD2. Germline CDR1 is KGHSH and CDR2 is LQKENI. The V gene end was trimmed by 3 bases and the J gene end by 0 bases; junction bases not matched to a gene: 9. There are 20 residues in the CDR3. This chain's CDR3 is CASSPGVGLAGGNSYNEQFF. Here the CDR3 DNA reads TGTGCCAGCTCACCGGGCGTTGGACTAGCGGGAGGGAACTCCTACAATGAGCAGTTCTTC. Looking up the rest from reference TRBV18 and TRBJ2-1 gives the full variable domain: NAGVMQNPRHLVRRRGQEARLRCSPMKGHSHVYWYRQLPEEGLKFMVYLQKENIIDESGMPKERFSAEFPKEGPSILRIQQVVRGDSAAYFCASSPGVGLAGGNSYNEQFFGPGTRLTVL.

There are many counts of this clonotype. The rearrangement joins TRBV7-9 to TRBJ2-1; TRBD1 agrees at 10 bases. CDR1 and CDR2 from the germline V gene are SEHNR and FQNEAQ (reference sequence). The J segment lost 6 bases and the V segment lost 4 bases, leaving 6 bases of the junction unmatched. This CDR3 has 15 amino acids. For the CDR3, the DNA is TGTGCCAGCAGCTCCGGACAGGGGGTGGGCAATGAGCAGTTCTTC. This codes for CASSSGQGVGNEQFF. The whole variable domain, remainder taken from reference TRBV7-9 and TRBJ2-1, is DTGVSQNPRHKITKRGQNVTFRCDPISEHNRLYWYRQTLGQGPEFLTYFQNEAQLEKSRLLSDRFSAERPKGSFSTLEIQRTEQGDSAMYLCASSSGQGVGNEQFFGPGTRLTVL.

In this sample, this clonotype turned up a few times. CDR3 DNA sequence: TGTGCCAGCAGTAAGAACAGGGGGCCATGGGAGACCCAGTACTTC. This sequence encodes CASSKNRGPWETQYF. The gene calls are TRBV6-5 and TRBJ2-5, with 9 bases fitting TRBD1. J lost 5 bases, V lost 5 bases, and 9 bases had no gene match. Germline CDR1 MNHEY, CDR2 SVGAGI. This CDR3 contains 15 residues.

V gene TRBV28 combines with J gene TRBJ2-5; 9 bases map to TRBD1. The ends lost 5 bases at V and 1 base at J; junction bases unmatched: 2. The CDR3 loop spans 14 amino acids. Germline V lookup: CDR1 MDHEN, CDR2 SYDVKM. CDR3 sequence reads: CASSETGGQETQYF. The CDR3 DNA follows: TGTGCCAGCAGTGAGACAGGGGGCCAAGAGACCCAGTACTTC.

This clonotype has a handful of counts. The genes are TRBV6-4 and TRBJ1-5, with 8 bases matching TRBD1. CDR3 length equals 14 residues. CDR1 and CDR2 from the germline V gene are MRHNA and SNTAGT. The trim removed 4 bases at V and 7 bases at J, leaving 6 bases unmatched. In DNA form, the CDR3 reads TGTGCCAGCAGTGCGACAGGGGAGGACCAGCCCCAGCATTTT. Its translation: CASSATGEDQPQHF.

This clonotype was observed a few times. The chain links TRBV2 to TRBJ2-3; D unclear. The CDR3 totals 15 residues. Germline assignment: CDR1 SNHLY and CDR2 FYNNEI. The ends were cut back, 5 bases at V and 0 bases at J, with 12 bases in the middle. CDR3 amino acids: CASSNWVSSTDTQYF. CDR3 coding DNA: TGTGCCAGCAGTAACTGGGTCTCTAGCACAGATACGCAGTATTTT. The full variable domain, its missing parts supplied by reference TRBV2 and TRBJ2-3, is EPEVTQTPSHQVTQMGQEVILRCVPISNHLYFYWYRQILGQKVEFLVSFYNNEISEKSEIFDDQFSVERPDGSNFTLKIRSTKLEDSAMYFCASSNWVSSTDTQYFGPGTRLTVL.

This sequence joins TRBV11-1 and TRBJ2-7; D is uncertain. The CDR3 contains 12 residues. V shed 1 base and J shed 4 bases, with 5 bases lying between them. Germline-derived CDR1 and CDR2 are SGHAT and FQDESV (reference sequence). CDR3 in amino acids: CASSLVTYEQYF. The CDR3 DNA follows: TGTGCCAGCAGCTTAGTTACATACGAGCAGTACTTC.

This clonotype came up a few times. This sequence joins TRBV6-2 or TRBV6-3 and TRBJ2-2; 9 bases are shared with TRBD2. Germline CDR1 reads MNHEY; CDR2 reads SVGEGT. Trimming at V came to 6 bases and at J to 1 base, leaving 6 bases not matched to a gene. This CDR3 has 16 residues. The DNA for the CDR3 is TGTGCCAGCAGGATTAGCGGGAGTAAGAACACCGGGGAGCTGTTTTTT. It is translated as CASRISGSKNTGELFF.